The clone carrying this T cell receptor beta chain was seen a few times. The CDR3 totals 15 residues. V lost 5 bases to trimming and J lost 5 bases; unmatched junction nucleotides: 8. The sample originates from a study of blood T cell repertoires in COVID-19. Overall study: Whether acute or convalescent, the COVID-19 samples came from the United States, Italy and Spain.

The method was immunoSEQ multiplex PCR; TCRdb's version includes in-frame clones alone and lacks a portion of them. The sample has tens of thousands of clones; roughly 85% are singletons. The chain employs TRBV5-7 and TRBJ1-5; 9 nucleotides match TRBD1. TRBV5-7 qualifies as an ORF whose function is uncertain. This TCR came from an older woman with acute or convalescent COVID-19. Sequencing was performed on peripheral blood. CDR3 sequence reads: CASSYRDRDYQPQHF. The CDR3 DNA reads TGTGCCAGCAGTTACCGGGACAGGGATTATCAGCCCCAGCATTTT.